The T cell receptor beta chain under discussion was sequenced for a study of beta chain features in type 1 diabetes. This clone was seen a handful of times. Its antigen is unknown. All of the isolated RNA was reverse transcribed, so expressed TCRB transcripts were sequenced. TCRdb's copy holds only in-frame clones and misses some; the assay was immunoSEQ multiplex PCR. The repertoire holds hundreds of thousands of clones, with 15% to 18% as singletons. In all sorted populations, purity surpassed 98%. Findings and caveats of the study: In every one of the four CD4+ subsets, TCRB CDR3s were moderately but significantly shorter in Type 1 diabetes patients.

The CDR3 totals 18 residues. J gave up 4 bases and V 5 bases, and 16 bases lay outside the gene matches. Germline CDR1 ENHRY, CDR2 SYGVKD. The clonotype originates from a young man in good health. The chain links TRBV10-3 to TRBJ1-2; 10 bases are a match to TRBD1. Sequenced input: naive CD4+ T cells from blood. For the CDR3, the DNA is TGTGCCATCAGTTACGATCCCGGGACAGGGGAGAAGGGCTATGGCTACACCTTC. Translating it yields CAISYDPGTGEKGYGYTF.